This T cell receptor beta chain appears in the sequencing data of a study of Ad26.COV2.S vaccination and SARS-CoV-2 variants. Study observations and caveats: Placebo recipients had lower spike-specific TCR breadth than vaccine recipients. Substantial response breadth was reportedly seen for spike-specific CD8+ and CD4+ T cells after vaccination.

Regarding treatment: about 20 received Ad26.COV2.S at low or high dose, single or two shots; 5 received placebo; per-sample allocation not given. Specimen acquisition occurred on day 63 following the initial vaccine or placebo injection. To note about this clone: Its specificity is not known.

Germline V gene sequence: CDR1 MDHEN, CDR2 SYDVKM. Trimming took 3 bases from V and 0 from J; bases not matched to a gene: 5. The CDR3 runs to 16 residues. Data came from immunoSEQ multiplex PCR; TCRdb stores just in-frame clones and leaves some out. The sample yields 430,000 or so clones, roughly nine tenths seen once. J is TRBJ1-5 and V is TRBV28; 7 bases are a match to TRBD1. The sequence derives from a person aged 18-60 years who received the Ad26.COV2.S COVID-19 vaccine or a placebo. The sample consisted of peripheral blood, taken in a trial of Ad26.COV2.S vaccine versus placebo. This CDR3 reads CASSFHGTVSNQPQHF. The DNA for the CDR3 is TGTGCCAGCAGTTTCCATGGGACAGTTAGCAATCAGCCCCAGCATTTT.